This T cell receptor beta chain emerged from a study of T cell repertoires in cytomegalovirus infection. In this sample, this clonotype turned up a few times. Its antigen is not known. TCRdb passed the reads through MiXCR, listing each CDR3 protein once. Of approximately 600,000 distinct CDR3 sequences in the sample, approximately 40% are singletons; the top ten hold 48%. Trimming stripped 8 bases from V and 9 bases from J, with 20 bases between. Germline loops: CDR1 SGHTA, CDR2 FQGNSA. CDR3 length: 14 amino acids. This sequence joins TRBV7-2 and TRBJ2-1; the D gene is possibly TRBD1 (6 bases). The sequence was collected from a human donor in good health (CMV status not recorded). Some clones in this sample may be carry-over from other donors' samples. This sample comprised cultured PBMCs, obtained from culture after CMV antigen stimulation. The CDR3, as DNA: TGTGCCAGCTGCTGGACAGCCAATTACTGTGAGCAGTTCTTC. Its translation: CASCWTANYCEQFF.